This TCR beta chain was observed in a study of T cells after yellow fever vaccination. Concerning this clonotype itself: The antigen is unknown.

V was trimmed by 3 bases and J by 4 bases, leaving 16 bases between them. The CDR3 is 16 residues long. Germline assignment: CDR1 SGDLS and CDR2 YYNGEE. General study results and limits: The appearance of a small share of clonotypes in both CD4 and CD8 compartments was observed.

The study made its TCR cDNA through 5'RACE template switching. That step introduced a universal primer site along with UMIs. TCRdb independently ran MiXCR on the 5' RACE reads; one entry per CDR3 protein. The sample contains approximately 550,000 distinct CDR3 sequences, about 13% of which appear only once. This chain joins TRBV9 and TRBJ2-2; TRBD2 is a possible D gene (6 bases). The receptor's source is a man aged 25 to 45 who received the YFV17D yellow fever vaccine. The sequences come from PBMCs, collected on the day of the yellow fever booster vaccination. The CDR3: CASSEQYGGSTGELFF. The CDR3 DNA reads as TGTGCCAGCAGCGAACAATACGGGGGTTCCACCGGGGAGCTGTTTTTT.